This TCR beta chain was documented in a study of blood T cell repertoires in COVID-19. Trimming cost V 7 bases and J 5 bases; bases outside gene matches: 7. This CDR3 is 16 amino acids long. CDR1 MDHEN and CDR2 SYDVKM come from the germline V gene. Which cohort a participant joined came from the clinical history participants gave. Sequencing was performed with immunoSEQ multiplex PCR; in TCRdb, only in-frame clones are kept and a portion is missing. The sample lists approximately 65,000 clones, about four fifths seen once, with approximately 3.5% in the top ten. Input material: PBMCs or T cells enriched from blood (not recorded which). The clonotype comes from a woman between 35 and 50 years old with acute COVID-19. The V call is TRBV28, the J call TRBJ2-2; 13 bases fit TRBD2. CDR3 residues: CASKSPGLAGTGELFF. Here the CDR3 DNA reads TGTGCCAGCAAGAGCCCGGGACTAGCGGGAACCGGGGAGCTGTTTTTT.